This TCR beta chain was observed in a study of blood T cell repertoires in COVID-19 (dated by TCRdb to 2018 to 2021). Background for the entire study: Collaborator samples came from the United States, Italy and Spain and covered acute and convalescent phases of COVID-19. The prospective study material was composed of cDNA or gDNA derived from T cells, B-cell-depleted T cells, or PBMCs. Deeply sampled blood TCRbeta repertoires from subjects exposed to, actively infected with, or recovered from COVID-19 were included in the dataset. The repertoires were made available in a free public database intended to serve as a resource for research on the immune response to SARS-CoV-2. Samples were obtained from the ongoing ImmuneRACE study (first 160 participants) and from about 1,300 subjects provided by 6 global collaborators. Nearly every sample came with metadata listing a de-identified subject ID, COVID-19 status, age in years and sex. Where available, HLA class I and class II types were obtained from metadata supplied by the sample provider rather than from assay-based typing.

The CDR3 measures 17 amino acids from cysteine to phenylalanine. The CDR3 DNA has 51 bases and is translated from base 1. After removal of 9 bases from V and 4 bases from J, the junction retains 10 bases not matched to a gene. In the germline V gene, CDR1 corresponds to KGHDR and CDR2 to SFDVKD. A note on this clone: This clone's antigen is unknown. No clone much larger than this one lies a single base away; base qualities are absent.

TCRbeta CDR3 regions were amplified from genomic DNA by means of the immunoSEQ Assay, a bias-controlled multiplex PCR. In the authors' own workflow: The number of nucleated cells in each sample was estimated from the amplification of reference gene primers within the assay. To quantify the absolute abundance of each unique TCRbeta CDR3 rearrangement, sequence reads were collapsed and filtered. For each sample, productive Simpson clonality was calculated as the square root of Simpson's diversity index over productive rearrangements. TCRdb carries this immuneACCESS record with in-frame sequences only. Its versions omit some clonotypes, under half of them owing to an unresolved V gene in the studies checked, with the rest unexplained. Clone size and the V and J calls come from that table; the DNA yielded D and trimming. In this sample the table shows a few hundred thousand clones, roughly 83% of which occur a single time. The biggest ten clones account for approximately 13% of the sample.

Broad study findings and their caveats: The quantity of clinical and demographic metadata differed by source and by participant and was supplied without curation.

Whole blood was collected in K2EDTA tubes by collaborating institutions according to the institutions' own protocols. For TCRbeta analysis, collaborators shipped samples as frozen whole blood, isolated PBMCs, or DNA extracted from either of those sample types. The rearrangement joined TRBV24-1 to TRBJ2-3, with TRBD2 matching 15 junction bases. The material sequenced was peripheral blood. This clonotype originated in a man at least 80 years old with acute or convalescent COVID-19. The DNA sequence reads TGTGCCACCCGGACTAGCGGGGGGGCCGAAAGTCCAGATACGCAGTATTTT. Protein translation: CATRTSGGAESPDTQYF.